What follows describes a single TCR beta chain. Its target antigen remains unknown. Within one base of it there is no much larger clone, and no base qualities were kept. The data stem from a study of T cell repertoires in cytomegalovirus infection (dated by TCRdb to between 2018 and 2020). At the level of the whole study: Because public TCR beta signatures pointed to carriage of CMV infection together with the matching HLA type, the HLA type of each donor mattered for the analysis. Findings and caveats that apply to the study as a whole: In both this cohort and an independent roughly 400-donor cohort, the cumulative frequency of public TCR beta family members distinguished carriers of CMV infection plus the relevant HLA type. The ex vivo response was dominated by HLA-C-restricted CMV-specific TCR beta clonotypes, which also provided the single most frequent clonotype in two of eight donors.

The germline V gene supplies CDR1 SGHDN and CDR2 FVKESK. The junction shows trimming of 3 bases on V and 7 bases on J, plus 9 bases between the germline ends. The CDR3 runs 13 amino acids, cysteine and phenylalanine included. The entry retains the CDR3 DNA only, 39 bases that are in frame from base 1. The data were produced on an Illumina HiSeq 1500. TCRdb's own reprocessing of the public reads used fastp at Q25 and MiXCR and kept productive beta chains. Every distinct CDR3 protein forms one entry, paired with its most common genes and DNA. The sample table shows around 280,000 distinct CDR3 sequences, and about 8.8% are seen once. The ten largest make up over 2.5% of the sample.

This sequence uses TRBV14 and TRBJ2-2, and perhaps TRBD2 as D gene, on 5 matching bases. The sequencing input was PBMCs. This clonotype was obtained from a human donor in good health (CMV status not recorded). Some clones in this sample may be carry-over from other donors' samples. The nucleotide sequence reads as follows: TGTGCCAGCAGCCACTCGGGGTTCGGGGAGCTGTTTTTT. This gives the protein CASSHSGFGELFF.